This entry is about one T cell receptor beta chain. What it binds is not known. Patients sequenced had flow cytometry evidence of CD8+CD57+ cell expansion. The template for TCR beta VDJ and CDR3 sequence profiling was genomic DNA. One entry per CDR3 protein, called by TCRdb with MiXCR from the reads. The sample lists about 20,000 distinct CDR3 sequences, less than 40% seen once, with around 87% in the top ten. This entry is derived from a study of CD8+CD57+ T cells in acquired aplastic anemia. Study-wide points: Among patients, CD8+CD57+ cells displayed less diversity than the total CD4+ and CD8+ pools did.

With 2 bases clipped from V and 1 base from J, the junction kept 6 bases outside the gene matches. Germline loops: CDR1 SGHRS, CDR2 YFSETQ. This CDR3 is 16 amino acids long. Sequenced sample: CD8+CD57+ T cells sorted from PBMCs. The subset: bead-enriched CD8+CD57+ effector memory T cells from SAA patients. The J gene is TRBJ2-7, the V gene TRBV5-1, with 10 bases lining up with TRBD1. The receptor's source is a human donor with aplastic anemia. CDR3 amino acids: CASSFPPGQGSYEQYF. The CDR3 region has the DNA TGCGCCAGCAGCTTCCCGCCGGGACAGGGGTCCTACGAGCAGTACTTC.